This is a list of T cell receptor beta chains from one sample in a study of monozygotic twins with cystic fibrosis. Generated by immunoSEQ multiplex PCR, the TCRdb table keeps only in-frame clones and is missing some. The sample holds about 35,000 clones, roughly three fifths seen once. The specimen sequenced was blood. These receptors all come from a girl between 5 and 17 years old with cystic fibrosis. CDR3s include the opening cysteine and the closing phenylalanine or tryptophan. A D gene is named only where the DNA matches it firmly. Clone sizes are given selectively: once, few, many, or a class where the clone is expanded.

TRBV11-2	.	.	TRBJ2-1	CASSPPDFDEQFF	TGTGCCAGCAGCCCGCCTGATTTCGATGAGCAGTTCTTC
TRBV18	few	TRBD1	TRBJ1-1	CASSIRQGQMGTEAFF	TGTGCCAGCTCAATTCGACAGGGCCAGATGGGCACTGAAGCTTTCTTT
TRBV14	.	.	TRBJ2-1	CASSQRPHERNYNEQFF	TGTGCCAGCAGCCAACGCCCCCATGAGCGGAACTACAATGAGCAGTTCTTC
TRBV7-6	few	.	TRBJ2-2	CASSLNAGVAGELFF	TGTGCCAGCAGCTTAAACGCAGGGGTCGCCGGGGAGCTGTTTTTT
TRBV6-1	.	.	TRBJ1-2	CASSDTGAYGYTF	TGTGCCAGCAGTGACACAGGAGCCTATGGCTACACCTTC
TRBV18	.	TRBD1	TRBJ1-4	CASSPGQAPNEKLFF	TGTGCCAGCTCACCCGGACAGGCTCCTAATGAAAAACTGTTTTTT
TRBV4-1	few	TRBD1	TRBJ1-2	CASSQSGTGYGYTF	TGCGCCAGCAGCCAGTCCGGGACAGGCTATGGCTACACCTTC
TRBV28	.	TRBD1	TRBJ1-2	CASSFRGQGNYGYTF	TGTGCCAGCAGTTTCCGGGGACAGGGCAATTATGGCTACACCTTC
TRBV5-1	.	TRBD1	TRBJ2-5	CASRPGQGARLETQYF	TGCGCCAGCAGACCCGGACAGGGGGCGCGGTTGGAGACCCAGTACTTC
TRBV2	.	.	TRBJ1-1	CAGGAGLNTEAFF	TGTGCCGGGGGGGCAGGGCTGAACACTGAAGCTTTCTTT
TRBV5-1	few	.	TRBJ2-1	CASSLWASWDNEQFF	TGCGCCAGCAGCTTGTGGGCTAGCTGGGACAATGAGCAGTTCTTC
TRBV28	few	.	TRBJ2-5	CASSLDRGNQETQYF	TGTGCCAGCAGTTTGGACAGAGGGAACCAAGAGACCCAGTACTTC
TRBV14	few	.	TRBJ1-3	CASSQGLRGISGNTIYF	TGTGCCAGCAGCCAAGGCCTCCGAGGGATCTCTGGAAACACCATATATTTT
TRBV4-3	.	.	TRBJ1-4	CASSQVSGVEKLFF	TGCGCCAGCAGCCAGGTATCAGGGGTCGAAAAACTGTTTTTT
TRBV30	.	TRBD2	TRBJ2-1	CAWSFSRTSGSRNEQFF	TGTGCCTGGAGTTTCTCTCGGACTAGCGGGAGCCGAAATGAGCAGTTCTTC
TRBV4-2	few	TRBD1	TRBJ1-5	CASSLDRGDQPQHF	TGTGCCAGCAGCCTGGACAGGGGAGATCAGCCCCAGCATTTT
TRBV19	.	TRBD2	TRBJ2-5	CASSRSSGQETQYF	TGTGCCAGTAGTAGGTCTAGCGGACAAGAGACCCAGTACTTC
TRBV6-5	.	TRBD1	TRBJ1-1	CASSRGQGGTEAFF	TGTGCCAGCAGCCGAGGACAGGGCGGAACTGAAGCTTTCTTT